These T cell receptor beta chains were read from a single sample in a study of blood T cell repertoires in COVID-19. Only in-frame clones appear in the TCRdb table, and some are missing; sequencing was by immunoSEQ multiplex PCR. The sample records about 160,000 clones, around 90% being singletons. The material sequenced was PBMCs or T cells enriched from blood (not recorded which). The source is a woman aged 40 to 50 who had been exposed to COVID-19. The CDR3 runs from the conserved cysteine through the conserved F or W. D genes are given only for firm matches. Clone sizes are given selectively: once, few, many, or a class where the clone is expanded.

d_call j_call clone_size v_call cdr3_aa cdr3_nt
- TRBJ2-1 - TRBV27 CASSFTDSFNEQFF TGTGCCAGCAGTTTTACCGACTCTTTCAATGAGCAGTTCTTC
TRBD1 TRBJ1-2 - TRBV29-1 CSVESDRGNGYTF TGCAGCGTTGAATCGGACAGGGGAAATGGCTACACCTTC
TRBD2 TRBJ2-1 once TRBV7-9 CASSLKLRVAGVRNEQFF TGTGCCAGCAGCTTAAAGCTCCGAGTAGCGGGAGTGAGGAATGAGCAGTTCTTC
- TRBJ1-6 - TRBV7-2 CASSSQDYNSPLHF TGTGCCAGCAGCTCACAGGATTATAATTCACCCCTCCACTTT
TRBD2 TRBJ2-2 once TRBV4-3 CASSRHTGTSGYTGELFF TGCGCCAGCAGCCGACATACCGGGACTAGCGGATACACCGGGGAGCTGTTTTTT
- TRBJ1-1 - TRBV6-1 CASSELTGMEAFF TGTGCCAGCAGTGAACTTACAGGAATGGAGGCTTTCTTT
TRBD1 TRBJ2-3 - TRBV28 CASSFITPRQGRDTQYF TGTGCCAGCAGTTTCATTACGCCACGACAGGGGAGAGATACGCAGTATTTT
TRBD2 TRBJ2-7 - TRBV4-3 CASSQDPLAVYEQYF TGCGCCAGCAGCCAAGACCCGCTAGCGGTCTACGAGCAGTACTTC
- TRBJ1-1 few TRBV5-4 CASSRGAANTEAFF TGTGCCAGCAGCCGGGGGGCAGCTAACACTGAAGCTTTCTTT
- TRBJ2-7 - TRBV4-1 CASSPDYSAYEQYF TGCGCCAGCAGCCCAGATTATAGCGCCTACGAGCAGTACTTC
- TRBJ1-2 - TRBV5-8 CASSLALQGPTGGYTF TGTGCCAGCAGCTTGGCTCTGCAGGGGCCTACTGGTGGCTACACCTTC
- TRBJ1-5 - TRBV6-5 CASRPRESGAQHF TGTGCCAGCAGACCCCGTGAGTCAGGGGCCCAGCATTTT
TRBD2 TRBJ2-1 - TRBV5-8 CASSFLLAGVNEQFF TGTGCCAGCAGCTTTTTGTTAGCGGGAGTGAATGAGCAGTTCTTC
- TRBJ1-3 - TRBV19 CASNGGSRALPGNTIYF TGTGCCAGTAACGGGGGTAGTAGAGCCTTACCTGGAAACACCATATATTTT
- TRBJ2-2 - TRBV9 CASSVGPSTNTGELFF TGTGCCAGCAGCGTCGGGCCTAGCACCAACACCGGGGAGCTGTTTTTT
- TRBJ1-5 once TRBV6-5 CASSKGGKGNQPQHF TGTGCCAGCAGCAAAGGGGGAAAGGGCAATCAGCCCCAGCATTTT
TRBD2 TRBJ2-1 - TRBV27 CASGAGENNEQFF TGTGCCAGCGGAGCGGGGGAGAACAATGAGCAGTTCTTC
- TRBJ1-1 - TRBV9 CASSSRQDTEAFF TGTGCCAGCAGCTCTCGACAGGACACTGAAGCTTTCTTT
TRBD2 TRBJ2-1 once TRBV3-1/TRBV3-2 CASSQPSGLAQDEQFF TGTGCCAGCAGCCAACCCTCGGGACTAGCGCAGGATGAGCAGTTCTTC
- TRBJ2-5 - TRBV4-1 CASSHGGERETQYF TGCGCCAGCAGCCACGGAGGGGAAAGAGAGACCCAGTACTTC
- TRBJ1-2 - TRBV2 CASSEGPNYGYTF TGTGCCAGCAGTGAAGGGCCAAACTATGGCTACACCTTC
- TRBJ1-4 - TRBV19 CASSSNEKLFF TGTGCCAGTAGTTCGAATGAAAAACTGTTTTTT
- TRBJ1-2 - TRBV4-3 CASSQDARGSGYTF TGCGCCAGCAGCCAAGACGCCAGGGGCTCTGGCTACACCTTC
- TRBJ1-5 - TRBV9 CASSVLPGRSNQPQHF TGTGCCAGCAGCGTACTCCCGGGAAGGTCCAATCAGCCCCAGCATTTT
- TRBJ2-2 - TRBV29-1 CSVSTGELFF TGCAGCGTTTCGACCGGGGAGCTGTTTTTT
- TRBJ2-4 - TRBV29-1 CSVEEYSGNIQYF TGCAGCGTTGAAGAGTATTCCGGTAACATTCAGTACTTC
TRBD1 TRBJ2-2 - TRBV19 CASNGDRVVTGELFF TGTGCCAGTAACGGGGACAGGGTGGTCACCGGGGAGCTGTTTTTT
TRBD1 TRBJ2-7 once TRBV18 CASSPISGQGGEQYF TGTGCCAGCTCACCAATTTCGGGACAGGGCGGCGAGCAGTACTTC
- TRBJ1-3 - TRBV19 CASSWGPKRNTIYF TGTGCCAGTAGTTGGGGGCCGAAAAGAAACACCATATATTTT
- TRBJ2-3 - TRBV12-5 CASGLTGSDTQYF TGTGCTAGTGGTTTGACCGGGTCAGATACGCAGTATTTT
TRBD1 TRBJ2-5 - TRBV28 CASVQTGKETQYF TGTGCCAGCGTCCAGACAGGGAAAGAGACCCAGTACTTC
- TRBJ2-2 - TRBV5-6 CASIPLKETVTGELFF TGTGCCAGCATCCCTCTGAAGGAAACAGTTACCGGGGAGCTGTTTTTT
TRBD1 TRBJ2-7 - TRBV19 CASSLDSGTGQREQYF TGTGCCAGTAGTCTTGACTCCGGGACAGGGCAGCGCGAGCAGTACTTC
- TRBJ2-2 - TRBV18 CASSPWTANTGELFF TGTGCCAGCTCACCCTGGACTGCGAACACCGGGGAGCTGTTTTTT
- TRBJ2-1 few TRBV19 CASRGLAGFEQFF TGTGCCAGCAGGGGGCTAGCGGGATTTGAGCAGTTCTTC
TRBD2 TRBJ2-3 - TRBV7-2 CASRQSGGPTDTQYF TGTGCCAGCAGACAAAGCGGGGGGCCTACAGATACGCAGTATTTT
- TRBJ2-1 - TRBV9 CASSVLGSTGNNEQFF TGTGCCAGCAGCGTATTAGGATCCACAGGGAACAATGAGCAGTTCTTC
TRBD1 TRBJ2-7 few TRBV20-1 CSASKGATYEQYF TGCAGTGCTAGTAAGGGGGCGACTTACGAGCAGTACTTC
TRBD2 TRBJ2-1 once TRBV14 CASSLGVAGGPVYEQFF TGTGCCAGCAGTCTGGGAGTAGCGGGGGGGCCGGTGTATGAGCAGTTCTTC
TRBD1 TRBJ2-1 - TRBV3-1/TRBV3-2 CASSQDRASYNEQFF TGTGCCAGCAGCCAGGACAGGGCTTCCTACAATGAGCAGTTCTTC
- TRBJ1-2 - TRBV29-1 CSVVGSDYGYTF TGCAGCGTTGTTGGCAGTGACTACGGCTACACCTTC
- TRBJ1-1 - TRBV9 CASSVVRGESFF TGTGCCAGCAGCGTAGTTCGCGGGGAGTCTTTCTTT
- TRBJ2-7 - TRBV5-4 CATRQESSYEQYF TGTGCCACGAGACAGGAAAGCTCCTACGAGCAGTACTTC
- TRBJ1-1 - TRBV5-1 CASSLTGRVGTEAFF TGCGCCAGCAGCTTGACAGGGAGAGTAGGAACTGAAGCTTTCTTT
- TRBJ1-5 - TRBV13 CASSLRQGRQPQHF TGTGCCAGCAGCTTGCGGCAGGGAAGGCAGCCCCAGCATTTT
TRBD1 TRBJ1-2 - TRBV7-9 CASSLGTGGYGYTF TGTGCCAGCAGCTTAGGAACAGGGGGCTATGGCTACACCTTC
TRBD2 TRBJ2-3 - TRBV6-1 CASSYLAGVWDTQYF TGTGCCAGCAGCTATCTAGCGGGAGTGTGGGATACGCAGTATTTT
TRBD1 TRBJ2-2 - TRBV28 CASSTGGADTGELFF TGTGCCAGCAGTACAGGGGGCGCCGACACCGGGGAGCTGTTTTTT
- TRBJ2-5 - TRBV4-1 CASSQYRDLETQYF TGCGCCAGCAGCCAATACCGGGACTTAGAGACCCAGTACTTC
- TRBJ1-5 once TRBV4-1 CASSQQDKLNQPQHF TGCGCCAGCAGCCAGCAAGACAAACTCAATCAGCCCCAGCATTTT
- TRBJ2-3 - TRBV19 CASSIDVGVGTDTQYF TGTGCCAGTAGTATAGACGTAGGGGTCGGCACAGATACGCAGTATTTT
- TRBJ1-5 - TRBV19 CASSSRHGGQPQHF TGTGCCAGTAGTTCACGACATGGGGGGCAGCCCCAGCATTTT
TRBD2 TRBJ2-2 - TRBV6-2/TRBV6-3 CASSKGGVETGELFF TGTGCCAGCAGTAAGGGAGGGGTGGAGACCGGGGAGCTGTTTTTT